This TCR beta chain was recovered during a study of T cell clusters in autoimmune cytopenias. Tens of thousands of genome equivalents of blood DNA were amplified for TRB. The CDR3 extends over 17 amino acids. The germline CDR1 and CDR2 sequences are SGHRS and YFSETQ. TRB was amplified by touch-down multiplex PCR, primer pools A and B combined. From the multiplex PCR reads, TCRdb lists one entry per CDR3 protein and no DNA. The listing records about 6,000 distinct CDR3 sequences. The sequenced material came from peripheral blood. The receptor was derived from a human donor with an autoimmune cytopenia or autoimmune hepatitis (not recorded which). The chain employs TRBV5-1 and TRBJ2-2; the TRBD1 assignment by TCRdb is unverifiable without DNA. CDR3 protein: CASSSLVGQGNTGELFF.